The following is a T cell receptor (beta chain) sequence with its context. What it binds is not known. The data originate from a study of T cell responses to AZD1222 COVID-19 vaccine. Study-level points and caveats: Donors skewed white British and female; clonal diversity was possibly underestimated. Rises in breadth and depth of Spike-specific TCRs came after two AZD1222 doses. Seropositive AZD1222 recipients at baseline numbered only five to seven. Researchers report vaccine-associated CD4 TCRs spanning spike, with dominance at 160-218 and 743-854.

Some clones are missing from TCRdb's copy, which holds only in-frame ones; the method was immunoSEQ multiplex PCR. The sample consists of 250,000 to 300,000 clones, 94% of them appearing once. The CDR3 extends over 14 amino acids. CDR1 LNHNV and CDR2 YYDKDF come from the germline V gene (reference sequence). V lost 3 bases, J lost 2 bases, and 0 bases stayed unmatched. The sequence was obtained from an adult who received the AZD1222 COVID-19 vaccine. The specimen comprised peripheral blood, sampled 28 days after the second AZD1222 dose. V and J are TRBV15 and TRBJ1-5, with 8 bases lining up with TRBD1. The CDR3: CATSRGQGNQPQHF. Written as DNA, the CDR3 is TGTGCCACCAGCAGGGGACAGGGCAATCAGCCCCAGCATTTT.